This TCR beta chain was captured in a study of graft-versus-host responses after intestinal transplantation. Study at large: Recipients across the board were started on anti-thymocyte globulin induction, then kept on tacrolimus and steroids for approximately three years.

This CDR3 comprises 13 residues. Looked up from germline, CDR1 is SNHLY and CDR2 is FYNNEI. The V end was cut by 7 bases, the J end by 5 bases, with 15 bases between. As concerns this clone: Its antigen remains unknown.

This table comes from immunoSEQ multiplex PCR, and its TCRdb copy is limited to in-frame clones, with some not included. The sample yields over 100,000 clones, over 85% seen once. Study-level results: Researchers found GvH clones in recipient marrow, and some showed up first in ileum or blood.

This TCR came from a human donor who was the organ donor for an intestinal transplant. This sample comprised unstimulated CD4+ T cells sorted from spleen or lymph node cells, obtained before transplant. The genes are TRBV2 and TRBJ2-7; D unclear. This chain's CDR3 is CASIASPEHEQYF. DNA of the CDR3: TGTGCCAGCATCGCCTCCCCTGAGCACGAGCAGTACTTC.